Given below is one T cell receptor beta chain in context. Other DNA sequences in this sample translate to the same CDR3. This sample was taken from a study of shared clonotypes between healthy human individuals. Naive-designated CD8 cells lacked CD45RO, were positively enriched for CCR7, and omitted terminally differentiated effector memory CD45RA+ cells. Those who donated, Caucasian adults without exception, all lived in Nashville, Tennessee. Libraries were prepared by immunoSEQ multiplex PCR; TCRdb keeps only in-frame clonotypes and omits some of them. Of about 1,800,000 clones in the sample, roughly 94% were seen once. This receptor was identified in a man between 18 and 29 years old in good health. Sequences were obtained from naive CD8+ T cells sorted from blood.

As DNA, the CDR3 is TGTGCCTGGAGCGAAGAGACCCAGTACTTC. Protein sequence: CAWSEETQYF. The genes are TRBV30 and TRBJ2-5; D unresolved. The CDR3 has 10 residues. Trimming pared 3 bases from V and 3 bases from J, leaving 2 bases between. Germline lookup yields CDR1 GTSNPN and CDR2 SVGIG (reference sequence). The complete variable domain, with remaining parts taken from reference TRBV30 and TRBJ2-5, reads SQTIHQWPATLVQPVGSPLSLECTVEGTSNPNLYWYRQAAGRGLQLLFYSVGIGQISSEVPQNLSASRPQDRQFILSSKKLLLSDSGFYLCAWSEETQYFGPGTRLLVL.